The rows below give T cell receptor beta chains drawn from one sample of a study of patients and donors after allogeneic stem cell transplantation. TCRdb processed the RT-PCR reads anew with MiXCR; each CDR3 protein has one entry. The sample has 57,000 or so distinct CDR3 sequences; more than 10% are singletons. Sequences were obtained from blood, either unsorted or a sorted T cell fraction (not recorded which). The receptors stem from a human donor who was either an allogeneic HSCT recipient or a stem cell or donor lymphocyte infusion donor (not recorded which). It is not recorded whose cells these are; they may come from a transplant donor. Each CDR3 is given with its conserved first and last residue. Each record gives: clone size, D gene, J gene, V gene, CDR3 DNA, CDR3 protein. The D gene is left open where the match is weak. The size of a clone is reported for some rows only, either as once, few or many, or as a class for expanded clones.

clone size: few; D gene: NA; J gene: TRBJ2-2; V gene: TRBV5-1; CDR3 DNA: TGCGCCAGCAGCTTTGAATCGATCAGGTCAACCGGGGAGCTGTTTTTT; CDR3 protein: CASSFESIRSTGELFF
clone size: many; D gene: NA; J gene: TRBJ1-4; V gene: TRBV7-9; CDR3 DNA: TGTGCCAGCAGCGGAGTTGTCGGGCCTCTGAATGAAAAACTGTTTTTT; CDR3 protein: CASSGVVGPLNEKLFF
clone size: few; D gene: NA; J gene: TRBJ1-1; V gene: TRBV19; CDR3 DNA: TGTGCCAGTAGCTGGAGTCCCGGTTTTGAAGCTTTCTTT; CDR3 protein: CASSWSPGFEAFF
clone size: many; D gene: TRBD1; J gene: TRBJ1-5; V gene: TRBV29-1; CDR3 DNA: TGCAGCGTGGAGACAGGGGGAGGTCAGCCCCAGCATTTT; CDR3 protein: CSVETGGGQPQHF
clone size: many; D gene: NA; J gene: TRBJ2-7; V gene: TRBV3-1; CDR3 DNA: TGTGCCAGCAGCCAAGCAGTTCCCCGCACCGCGCCTAACTACGAGCAGTACTTC; CDR3 protein: CASSQAVPRTAPNYEQYF
clone size: few; D gene: TRBD1; J gene: TRBJ1-6; V gene: TRBV19; CDR3 DNA: TGTGCCAGTACCATGGAGGGGGCAAATTCACCCCTCCACTTT; CDR3 protein: CASTMEGANSPLHF
clone size: many; D gene: NA; J gene: TRBJ1-5; V gene: TRBV3-1; CDR3 DNA: TGTGCCAGCAGCCAAGATCGCACTCAGCCCCAGCATTTT; CDR3 protein: CASSQDRTQPQHF
clone size: many; D gene: TRBD1; J gene: TRBJ1-6; V gene: TRBV10-3; CDR3 DNA: TGTGCCATGGGACAGGGCTCGATTGGTAATTCACCCCTCCACTTT; CDR3 protein: CAMGQGSIGNSPLHF
clone size: NA; D gene: NA; J gene: TRBJ2-7; V gene: TRBV7-9; CDR3 DNA: TGTGCCAGCAGCTCGTCACGGAGGGTCGAGCAGTACTTC; CDR3 protein: CASSSSRRVEQYF
clone size: many; D gene: TRBD1; J gene: TRBJ1-6; V gene: TRBV7-9; CDR3 DNA: TGTGCCAGCAGCTTCCCGGGACAGGGAAATTCACCCCTCCACTTT; CDR3 protein: CASSFPGQGNSPLHF
clone size: NA; D gene: TRBD2; J gene: TRBJ2-1; V gene: TRBV20-1; CDR3 DNA: TGCAGTGCTAGTCGTGTCCAGGGTGGGCTAGCGGGAGTCTCGAGCTCCTACAATGAGCAGTTCTTC; CDR3 protein: CSASRVQGGLAGVSSSYNEQFF
clone size: NA; D gene: NA; J gene: TRBJ2-7; V gene: TRBV13; CDR3 DNA: TGTGCCAGCAGCTTTGCTAGTGGCGGAGTCTACGAGCAGTACTTC; CDR3 protein: CASSFASGGVYEQYF
clone size: NA; D gene: TRBD1; J gene: TRBJ2-7; V gene: TRBV5-1; CDR3 DNA: TGCGCCAGCAGCTTGACCGGGACAGGGATGACCTACGAGCAGTACTTC; CDR3 protein: CASSLTGTGMTYEQYF
clone size: few; D gene: TRBD2; J gene: TRBJ2-7; V gene: TRBV20-1; CDR3 DNA: TGCAGTGCTAGAGATTTGCTAGCGGGGTCCTACGAGCAGTACTTC; CDR3 protein: CSARDLLAGSYEQYF
clone size: NA; D gene: NA; J gene: TRBJ2-3; V gene: TRBV7-9; CDR3 DNA: TGTGCCAGCACCATTGTTCCCCTGTCTGGCACAGATACGCAGTATTTT; CDR3 protein: CASTIVPLSGTDTQYF
clone size: many; D gene: NA; J gene: TRBJ1-2; V gene: TRBV5-1; CDR3 DNA: TGCGCCAGCAGCTCCGGGACGGGGAATAACTATGGCTACACCTTC; CDR3 protein: CASSSGTGNNYGYTF
clone size: many; D gene: TRBD1; J gene: TRBJ1-5; V gene: TRBV5-6; CDR3 DNA: TGTGCCAGCAGCTACCGGCCGACAGGGTTCGCCGGCAATCAGCCCCAGCATTTT; CDR3 protein: CASSYRPTGFAGNQPQHF
clone size: few; D gene: NA; J gene: TRBJ2-1; V gene: TRBV11-3; CDR3 DNA: TGTGCCAGCAGCTTCGTGGTGGGTGAGCAGTTCTTC; CDR3 protein: CASSFVVGEQFF
clone size: few; D gene: TRBD1; J gene: TRBJ1-1; V gene: TRBV14; CDR3 DNA: TGTGCCAGTCGCAAACAGGGGGCCACTGAAGCTTTCTTT; CDR3 protein: CASRKQGATEAFF
clone size: many; D gene: NA; J gene: TRBJ1-1; V gene: TRBV9; CDR3 DNA: TGTGCCAGCAGCGAAGTAACGTTGAACACTGAAGCTTTCTTT; CDR3 protein: CASSEVTLNTEAFF
clone size: many; D gene: NA; J gene: TRBJ1-6; V gene: TRBV5-5; CDR3 DNA: TGTGCCAGCACCGGGGATTATAATTCACCCCTCCACTTT; CDR3 protein: CASTGDYNSPLHF
clone size: medium-sized; D gene: TRBD2; J gene: TRBJ2-5; V gene: TRBV12-3/TRBV12-4; CDR3 DNA: TGTGCCAGCAGTTTATATTTTCGGACTAGCGGGAGAGAGACCCAGTACTTC; CDR3 protein: CASSLYFRTSGRETQYF
clone size: NA; D gene: NA; J gene: TRBJ2-6; V gene: TRBV5-1; CDR3 DNA: TGCGCCAGCAGATTCTCTGGGGCCAACGTCCTGACTTTC; CDR3 protein: CASRFSGANVLTF
clone size: NA; D gene: NA; J gene: TRBJ2-5; V gene: TRBV7-2; CDR3 DNA: TGTGCCAGCAGCCCCAGTTGCGCGGGATACACGTACCAAGAGACCCAGTACTTC; CDR3 protein: CASSPSCAGYTYQETQYF
clone size: few; D gene: TRBD1; J gene: TRBJ2-1; V gene: TRBV10-3; CDR3 DNA: TGTGCCATCAGTGAGTCAGGGACAGGGGGCAGGGATGAGCAGTTCTTC; CDR3 protein: CAISESGTGGRDEQFF
clone size: NA; D gene: NA; J gene: TRBJ2-1; V gene: TRBV5-1; CDR3 DNA: TGCGCCAGCAGCTTGCGTGAAGAGTTGGGTGAGCAGTTCTTC; CDR3 protein: CASSLREELGEQFF
clone size: many; D gene: NA; J gene: TRBJ1-1; V gene: TRBV5-1; CDR3 DNA: TGCGCCAGCAGCTTCATCGACAGGTGGGCTGAAGCTTTCTTT; CDR3 protein: CASSFIDRWAEAFF
clone size: many; D gene: NA; J gene: TRBJ1-2; V gene: TRBV6-5; CDR3 DNA: TGTGCCAGCAGTCGGACGGACTATGGCTACACCTTC; CDR3 protein: CASSRTDYGYTF
clone size: many; D gene: TRBD1; J gene: TRBJ1-5; V gene: TRBV7-9; CDR3 DNA: TGTGCCAGCAGCATAGGGGACAGGGGGTATTGGCCCCAGCATTTT; CDR3 protein: CASSIGDRGYWPQHF
clone size: NA; D gene: TRBD2; J gene: TRBJ2-1; V gene: TRBV19; CDR3 DNA: TGTGCCAGTAGTATAGTGATGGCGGGAGGTGCCTACAATGAGCAGTTCTTC; CDR3 protein: CASSIVMAGGAYNEQFF
clone size: few; D gene: NA; J gene: TRBJ2-2; V gene: TRBV10-2; CDR3 DNA: TGCGCCAGCAGTGAGTTGCAGACTGAGGGCACCGGGGAGCTGTTTTTT; CDR3 protein: CASSELQTEGTGELFF
clone size: NA; D gene: NA; J gene: TRBJ2-7; V gene: TRBV7-9; CDR3 DNA: TGTGCCAGCAGGGAAGGGACCGAGCAGTACTTC; CDR3 protein: CASREGTEQYF
clone size: few; D gene: TRBD2; J gene: TRBJ2-1; V gene: TRBV7-2; CDR3 DNA: TGTGCCAGCAGCCTAGCGGACTCCTACAATGAGCAGTTCTTC; CDR3 protein: CASSLADSYNEQFF
clone size: NA; D gene: TRBD1; J gene: TRBJ2-7; V gene: TRBV5-1; CDR3 DNA: TGCGCCAGCAGCTTTTCGACAGGGGCCTCTTACGAGCAGTACTTC; CDR3 protein: CASSFSTGASYEQYF
clone size: NA; D gene: TRBD1; J gene: TRBJ1-2; V gene: TRBV18; CDR3 DNA: TGTGCCAGCTCACCACCCGGGACAGTATATGGCTACACCTTC; CDR3 protein: CASSPPGTVYGYTF
clone size: many; D gene: TRBD1; J gene: TRBJ1-2; V gene: TRBV7-6; CDR3 DNA: TGTGCCAGCAGCTTAGGGACCTGGACAGGGGACCCTTATGGCTACACCTTC; CDR3 protein: CASSLGTWTGDPYGYTF
clone size: few; D gene: NA; J gene: TRBJ2-7; V gene: TRBV4-2; CDR3 DNA: TGTGCCAGCAGCCAAGCAGGGGCAGGGCGAGTCGAGCAGTACTTC; CDR3 protein: CASSQAGAGRVEQYF